This entry describes one T cell receptor (beta chain). This could be a read error, since a much larger clone is one nucleotide away. Genomic DNA was the source, and TCR beta CDR3 was amplified from it by two-round multiplex PCR. Primers specific to each TRBV and TRBJ gene drove first-round PCR. TCRdb passed the multiplex PCR reads through MiXCR, listing each CDR3 protein once. The sample lists some 39,000 distinct CDR3 sequences, 24% occurring once. The sample comes from a study of prognosis after radiotherapy for stage I lung cancer. On the study more broadly: Patients with newly diagnosed primary stage I lung tumors numbered some 14, with several others having oligometastatic NSCLC after surgical resection of the primary tumor.

There are 15 residues in the CDR3. V shed 7 bases and J shed 6 bases, with 19 bases lying between them. CDR1 is WSHSY, CDR2 SAAADI, per germline. The chain is built from TRBV10-2 and TRBJ1-3, with D hard to call. The sample consisted of PBMCs, taken before or after stereotactic body radiation therapy (not recorded which). This clonotype was sampled from a donor over 45 with non-small cell lung cancer. CDR3 in DNA: TGCGCCAGCACTCTGGCAGCGGCTATAGTAAACACCATATATTTT. It translates to CASTLAAAIVNTIYF.